The next 9 T cell receptor beta chains were all read from a single sample in a study of control samples from healthy donors and cancer patients. The protocol was immunoSEQ multiplex PCR, while the TCRdb copy is restricted to in-frame clones and leaves out a portion. Of tens of thousands of clones listed, roughly 85% are singletons. The source material was blood. The receptor source for this set is a man aged 40-55 years in good health.

In this sample, this clone turned up once. The CDR3 DNA follows: TGCAGCGCCAGACTGGACAGGGCTGGAAACACCATATATTTT. It specifies CSARLDRAGNTIYF. The rearrangement links TRBV29-1 to TRBJ1-3; 8 positions agree with TRBD1. This CDR3 is built from 14 residues. CDR1 and CDR2 from the germline V gene are SQVTM and ANQGSEA. The V and J ends lost 7 bases and 2 bases, in that order; junction bases with no gene match: 7.

The rearrangement links TRBV11-2 to TRBJ2-3; 7 positions agree with TRBD2. The CDR3 runs 16 residues. The ends lost 3 bases at V and 2 bases at J; junction bases unmatched: 8. The V gene's germline CDR1 is SGHAT and CDR2 FQNNGV. CDR3 in DNA: TGTGCCAGCAGCTTGGGACTACCGACACTCACAGATACGCAGTATTTT. Translation: CASSLGLPTLTDTQYF.

This clone has just one count. The chain combines TRBV24-1 with TRBJ1-2; D gene uncertain. Germline V gene data show CDR1 as KGHDR and CDR2 as SFDVKD. Trimming left V 0 bases short and J 8 bases short, with 9 bases between. The CDR3 runs to 13 residues. Here the CDR3 reads CATSDLWGVGYTF. As DNA, the CDR3 is TGTGCCACCAGTGATTTGTGGGGAGTCGGCTACACCTTC.

This rearrangement joins TRBV6-6 to TRBJ2-3; 15 bases are a match to TRBD2. With 6 bases clipped from V and 1 base from J, the junction kept 17 bases outside the gene matches. CDR3 length: 21 amino acids. Germline V lookup: CDR1 MNHNY, CDR2 SVGAGI (reference sequence). The CDR3 is CASSRMGPWTSGGVGTDTQYF. The CDR3, as DNA: TGTGCCAGCAGCCGAATGGGACCCTGGACTAGCGGGGGGGTTGGCACAGATACGCAGTATTTT.

This chain uses TRBV12-5 with TRBJ2-1, with D perhaps matching TRBD1 (5 bases). Germline V lookup: CDR1 LGHNT, CDR2 FRNRAP. The ends were cut back, 0 bases at V and 13 bases at J, with 13 bases in the middle. The CDR3 is made up of 13 amino acids. As DNA, the CDR3 is TGTGCTAGTGGTTTGGTACAAGGGGCAGTTCAGTTCTTC. Translation: CASGLVQGAVQFF.

This chain joins TRBV5-6 and TRBJ2-2; D not resolved. V dropped 2 bases and J dropped 5 bases, with 7 bases sitting between them. From germline, CDR1 is SGHDT and CDR2 YYEEEE. The CDR3 consists of 13 residues. The DNA of the CDR3 is TGTGCCAGCAGCTTTGGGCGGACCGGGGAGCTGTTTTTT. It encodes CASSFGRTGELFF. Supplemented by reference TRBV5-6 and TRBJ2-2, the full variable domain reads DAGVTQSPTHLIKTRGQQVTLRCSPKSGHDTVSWYQQALGQGPQFIFQYYEEEERQRGNFPDRFSGHQFPNYSSELNVNALLLGDSALYLCASSFGRTGELFFGEGSRLTVL.

CDR3 bases: TGTGCCAGCAGTTACTCGAGTCCAGATACGCAGTATTTT. This gives the protein CASSYSSPDTQYF. The V call is TRBV6-6, the J call TRBJ2-3, with no clear D. The length of the CDR3 is 13 residues. V lost 0 bases, J lost 4 bases, and 5 bases lay in between. From germline, CDR1 is MNHNY and CDR2 SVGAGI (reference sequence).

This chain joins TRBV19 and TRBJ1-6; perhaps TRBD1 as D (6 bases). This CDR3 region has 15 residues. The germline V gene has CDR1 LNHDA and CDR2 SQIVND (reference sequence). V was clipped by 5 bases and J by 6 bases, with 14 bases between them. CDR3 nucleotide sequence: TGTGCCAGTAGTTCTTCAGGGGATTTTAATTCACCCCTCCACTTT. This encodes CASSSSGDFNSPLHF.

The chain is built from TRBV19 and TRBJ2-1, with 7 bases identical to TRBD2. J was trimmed by 6 bases and V by 6 bases; bases with no gene match: 5. Germline lookup yields CDR1 LNHDA and CDR2 SQIVND (reference sequence). CDR3 size: 13 residues. The CDR3 sequence: CASRPRTSNEQFF. CDR3 bases: TGTGCCAGTAGACCAAGGACTAGCAATGAGCAGTTCTTC. The full variable domain, completed using reference TRBV19 and TRBJ2-1, is DGGITQSPKYLFRKEGQNVTLSCEQNLNHDAMYWYRQDPGQGLRLIYYSQIVNDFQKGDIAEGYSVSREKKESFPLTVTSAQKNPTAFYLCASRPRTSNEQFFGPGTRLTVL.